This TCR beta chain originates from a study of shared clonotypes between healthy human individuals. Study summary: Used for every donor were three CD4 naive, three CD4 memory, two CD8 naive and one CD8 memory plate.

The protocol was immunoSEQ multiplex PCR, while the TCRdb copy is restricted to in-frame clones and leaves out a portion. Here the sample spans 800,000 to 950,000 clones, 90% to 97% being singletons. The study's findings and limits: The four-donor shared clonotypes exceeded non-shared clonotypes in generation probability, with non-shared ones scoring lower. Across a few donors, naive CD4 shared roughly 5%, naive CD8 more than 3%, memory CD4 roughly 2.4%, memory CD8 about 0.4%. Relative to memory subsets, naive subsets generally showed larger estimated richness.

As to this clone: Its specificity is unknown.

Naive CD8 isolation took CD45RO-negative cells positively selected for CCR7 and excluded terminally differentiated effector memory CD45RA+ cells. The sample was naive CD8+ T cells sorted from blood. The sequence came from a man aged 30 to 39 in good health.

The CDR3 sequence: CASSTTQADTQYF. The CDR3 DNA follows: TGTGCCAGCAGCACCACTCAGGCAGATACGCAGTATTTT. V and J are TRBV7-9 and TRBJ2-3; D unclear. V lost 5 bases and J 4 bases, leaving 10 bases between the germline ends. CDR1 is SEHNR and CDR2 is FQNEAQ in the germline V gene (reference sequence). The CDR3 spans 13 residues.